The 14 T cell receptor beta chains below were found in one sample sequenced in a study of CD4 T cells in relation to SARS-CoV-2 and coronaviruses. Here immunoSEQ multiplex PCR was the method, and the copy in TCRdb shows in-frame clones only, minus some. The sample lists approximately 20,000 clones, over 60% occurring once. Their antigens are not known. The unexposed donors gave CD4+ T cells in 2011-2018, prior to COVID-19. After around nine days of culture, CD4+ T cells were isolated. Sequencing used CD4+ T cells from PBMCs, cultured in vitro. All receptors come from a human donor in good health.

The chain recombines TRBV5-5 with TRBJ1-6, with D tentatively TRBD1 (6 bases). From germline, CDR1 is SGHKS and CDR2 YYEKEE (reference sequence). The CDR3 consists of 16 residues. The germline V and J ends were trimmed by 7 bases and 3 bases, with 17 bases remaining between them. CDR3 region: CASGFRDTLYNSPLHF. The CDR3 nucleotides are TGTGCCAGCGGGTTCAGGGACACACTCTATAATTCACCCCTCCACTTT. Together with reference TRBV5-5 and TRBJ1-6, the CDR3 gives the full variable domain: DAGVTQSPTHLIKTRGQQVTLRCSPISGHKSVSWYQQVLGQGPQFIFQYYEKEERGRGNFPDRFSARQFPNYSSELNVNALLLGDSALYLCASGFRDTLYNSPLHFGNGTRLTVT.

Only one count was recorded for this clone. The chain has TRBV15 and TRBJ1-3; unclear D gene. The germline V gene encodes CDR1 LNHNV and CDR2 YYDKDF (reference sequence). This CDR3 has 16 residues. Between the trimmed V and J ends, which lost 0 bases and 3 bases, there was a span of 12 bases. The CDR3 loop is CATSRDRAGLGNTIYF. CDR3 sequence (DNA): TGTGCCACCAGCAGAGATCGGGCGGGTCTTGGAAACACCATATATTTT.

This sequence joins TRBV18 and TRBJ1-2; maybe TRBD1 (6 bases). V was pared by 6 bases and J by 6 bases, with 17 bases between. This CDR3 contains 14 residues. Germline CDR1 is KGHSH and CDR2 is LQKENI. The CDR3 region has the DNA TGTGCCAGCTCCCCGAACAGGGTCGGGGATGGCTACACCTTC. Encoded protein: CASSPNRVGDGYTF.

This chain connects TRBV11-2 to TRBJ1-1, with D tentatively TRBD1 (5 bases). Trimming stripped 6 bases from V and 0 bases from J, with 14 bases between. In germline, CDR1 is SGHAT, CDR2 FQNNGV. This CDR3 spans 15 amino acids. CDR3 DNA sequence: TGTGCCAGCAGACTAGTGGGACGGATGAACACTGAAGCTTTCTTT. This translates into CASRLVGRMNTEAFF.

This clone was picked up a small number of times. This rearrangement joins TRBV5-1 to TRBJ1-4, with a weak D call TRBD1 (6 bases). The CDR3 has 13 residues. Trimming took 7 bases from V and 6 from J, leaving 13 bases between them. From germline, CDR1 is SGHRS and CDR2 YFSETQ. CDR3 region: CASLDEGDEKLFF. CDR3 in DNA: TGCGCCAGCCTCGACGAGGGGGATGAAAAACTGTTTTTT.

Only one count was recorded for this clone. The chain combines TRBV19 with TRBJ2-5, with D maybe TRBD1 (6 bases). The germline V and J ends were trimmed by 7 bases and 2 bases, with 14 bases remaining between them. The CDR3 covers 14 residues. Germline-derived CDR1 and CDR2 are LNHDA and SQIVND (reference sequence). CDR3 in DNA: TGTGCCAGTAAGCCCCTGGACAGTCAAGAGACCCAGTACTTC. Protein: CASKPLDSQETQYF.

This rearrangement joins TRBV24-1 to TRBJ1-2; the D is unclear. With 5 bases removed from V and 4 bases from J, the gap between germline ends came to 10 bases. Germline V CDR1 and CDR2: KGHDR, SFDVKD. CDR3 size: 13 residues. This CDR3 reads CATSGAGTYGYTF. Here the CDR3 DNA reads TGTGCCACCAGTGGGGCCGGAACCTATGGCTACACCTTC.

The chain carries TRBV10-1 and TRBJ2-5; D is unclear. CDR3 length: 13 residues. With 2 bases removed from V and 3 bases from J, the gap between germline ends came to 7 bases. The germline V gene encodes CDR1 WNHNN and CDR2 SYGVQD (reference sequence). CDR3 coding DNA: TGCGCCAGCAGTGAGGCTTTAAAAGAGACCCAGTACTTC. Its translation: CASSEALKETQYF.

The rearrangement joins TRBV19 to TRBJ1-6, with a possible D match to TRBD1 (5 bases). Germline V CDR1 and CDR2: LNHDA, SQIVND (reference sequence). Trimming shortened V by 5 bases and J by 4 bases, and 9 bases separated the two germline ends. The CDR3 contains 14 residues. The CDR3 sequence: CASSPGKYNSPLHF. The CDR3 DNA reads TGTGCCAGTAGTCCAGGGAAATATAATTCACCCCTCCACTTT.

V is TRBV12-3 or TRBV12-4 and J is TRBJ1-1, with D hard to call. Trimming removed 0 bases at V and 3 bases at J, with 5 bases between. CDR3 length: 13 residues. The CDR3 sequence is CASSLAEDTEAFF. The CDR3 bases are TGTGCCAGCAGTTTAGCGGAGGACACTGAAGCTTTCTTT.

V is TRBV5-1 and J is TRBJ1-1; no reliable D call. The V and J ends lost 4 bases and 3 bases respectively, with 13 bases between them. The CDR3 covers 14 residues. The germline CDR1 and CDR2 sequences are SGHRS and YFSETQ. DNA for the CDR3: TGCGCCAGCAGCCTCCTAGCGGGAGACACTGAAGCTTTCTTT. This sequence encodes CASSLLAGDTEAFF.

J is TRBJ1-2 and V is TRBV5-1, with no clear D. Trimming removed 0 bases at V and 4 bases at J, with 13 bases between. The CDR3 loop spans 15 amino acids. Germline lookup yields CDR1 SGHRS and CDR2 YFSETQ. The CDR3 bases are TGCGCCAGCAGCTTGGGGGCAGACCCAGGCTATGGCTACACCTTC. It specifies CASSLGADPGYGYTF.

The chain combines TRBV24-1 with TRBJ1-2; 7 bases agree with TRBD1. Trimming removed 2 bases from V and 5 bases from J; junction bases left unmatched: 4. This CDR3 region has 14 residues. Germline lookup yields CDR1 KGHDR and CDR2 SFDVKD. CDR3 in amino acids: CATSDSGTEYGYTF. DNA of the CDR3: TGTGCCACCAGTGATTCAGGGACAGAGTATGGCTACACCTTC.

Sample share makes this clone large. This chain joins TRBV5-1 and TRBJ2-7, with 7 bases lining up with TRBD2. Germline loops: CDR1 SGHRS, CDR2 YFSETQ. The V and J ends lost 4 bases and 2 bases, in that order; junction bases with no gene match: 6. The CDR3 covers 14 residues. CDR3 DNA sequence: TGCGCCAGCAGCCTAGCGGTTAGGACCTACGAGCAGTACTTC. Protein: CASSLAVRTYEQYF.